Given below is one T cell receptor (beta chain) in context. The antigen remains undetermined. CDR1 and CDR2 (germline): SGHRS, YFSETQ. V trimming: 0 bases; J trimming: 1 base; junction bases outside the gene matches: 0. The CDR3 spans 14 residues. The source of the sample is a study of long-term antiretroviral therapy in people with HIV. Study-wide results and caveats: Unavailable data included ART adherence, viral resistance and therapy changes (switches in treatment). From about 2004 to 2018, blood was obtained, possibly while participants received older ART regimens.

Researchers ran immunoSEQ v3.0 at survey level. The assay was immunoSEQ multiplex PCR, and TCRdb's table has in-frame clones only and misses some. Among approximately 39,000 clones, roughly 76% were seen once, and the ten largest hold roughly 4.9%. This TCR derives from a man aged 18-30 years with HIV. The V gene is TRBV5-1, the J gene TRBJ1-1; 7 bases line up with TRBD1. Specimen: unsorted PBMCs, collected 1.5 years after starting antiretroviral therapy. In DNA, the CDR3 is TGCGCCAGCAGCTTGGACAGGGGGAACACTGAAGCTTTCTTT. It is translated as CASSLDRGNTEAFF.